The clone carrying this TCR beta chain was counted at least ten times. CDR3 length equals 15 residues. Trimming cost V 5 bases and J 4 bases; bases outside gene matches: 7. The data stem from a study of T-cell reconstitution after alpha-beta-depleted transplantation in children. The library targeted TCRbeta and was prepared with unique molecular identifiers. Each CDR3 protein gets one entry after TCRdb re-called the PCR reads with MiXCR. The repertoire has 190,000 or so distinct CDR3 sequences, about 6.4% of them found once; the top ten carry roughly 3%. The V and J genes are TRBV12-3 or TRBV12-4 and TRBJ2-7, with TRBD1 identical over 11 bases. This TCR was recovered from a human donor who donated a stem cell graft to a child with Wiskott-Aldrich syndrome. The sequenced sample was PBMCs from the stem cell graft donor, obtained from the stem cell graft. In DNA, the CDR3 is TGTGCCAGCAGTCCGAGGACAGGGGGCGCATACGAGCAGTACTTC. Its translation is CASSPRTGGAYEQYF.